This T cell receptor beta chain was sequenced during a study of vaccination and CD4 T cells after COVID-19. For the study at large: The post-COVID sampling time was a median roughly 99 days after diagnosis, ranging from 35 to 161.

Once obtained from cultured CD4+ T cells, the DNA was sequenced using the Oncomine TCR Beta short-read assay. TCRdb reprocessed the PCR reads with MiXCR, giving one entry per CDR3 protein. There are about 13,000 distinct CDR3 sequences in the sample; under 55% occur only once, and less than 9.5% lies in the top ten. Treatment given: approximately nine-day PBMC culture with coronavirus spike peptide pools or control peptides (ViraFEST assay). This clonotype was observed a handful of times. No antigen is known for it. The germline gives CDR1 MNHEY, CDR2 SMNVEV (reference sequence). V shed 8 bases and J shed 7 bases, with 12 bases lying between them. The CDR3 sequence is 13 residues long.

The TCR was taken from a human donor who had recovered from COVID-19. The J gene is TRBJ1-6, the V gene TRBV27; no definite D call. The sequencing used CD4+ T cells from blood, cultured in vitro, collected after SARS-CoV-2 vaccination. The CDR3 region is CASVTGKNSPLHF. For the CDR3, the DNA is TGTGCCAGCGTGACGGGAAAGAATTCACCCCTCCACTTT.